This T cell receptor beta chain was observed in a study of T cell repertoires in cytomegalovirus infection. Study-level findings and limits: Carriers of CMV plus the relevant HLA were identified by cumulative public TCR beta family frequency.

TCRdb re-derived calls from the reads in MiXCR, one entry per CDR3 protein. Among about 920,000 distinct CDR3 sequences listed, under 40% were seen once. Comments on this clonotype: The target antigen is unknown.

J was trimmed by 2 bases and V by 7 bases; bases with no gene match: 3. This CDR3 has 13 amino acids. Germline V lookup: CDR1 ENHRY, CDR2 SYGVKD. The material was cultured CD8+ T cells from PBMCs, obtained from culture after CMV antigen stimulation. The sequence derives from a human donor in good health (CMV status not recorded). Some clones in this sample may be carry-over from other donors' samples. The chain links TRBV10-3 to TRBJ1-2; the match to TRBD1 covers 8 bases. The CDR3 DNA follows: TGTGCCATCAACACAGGGGGGAACTATGGCTACACCTTC. It is translated as CAINTGGNYGYTF.